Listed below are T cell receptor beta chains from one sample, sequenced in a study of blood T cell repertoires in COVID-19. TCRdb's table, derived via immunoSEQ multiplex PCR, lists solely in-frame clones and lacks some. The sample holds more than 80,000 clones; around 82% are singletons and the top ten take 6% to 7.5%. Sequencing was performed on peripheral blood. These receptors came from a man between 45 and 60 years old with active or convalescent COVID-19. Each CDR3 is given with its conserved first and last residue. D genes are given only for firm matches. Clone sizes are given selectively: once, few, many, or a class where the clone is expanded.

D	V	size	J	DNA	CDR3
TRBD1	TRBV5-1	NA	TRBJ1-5	TGCGCCAGCACCCCAGAGGGGGCGCTGGGTCAGCCCCAGCATTTT	CASTPEGALGQPQHF
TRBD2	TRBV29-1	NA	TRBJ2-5	TGCAGCGTTGCCGGGACTAGCGAAGAGACCCAGTACTTC	CSVAGTSEETQYF
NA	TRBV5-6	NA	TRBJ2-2	TGTGCCAGCAGCTTGGGTCCGGAGGCCGGGGAGCTGTTTTTT	CASSLGPEAGELFF
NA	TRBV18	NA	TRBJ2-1	TGTGCCAGCTCACCACCAGGGGGGGGGCCCTACAATGAGCAGTTCTTC	CASSPPGGGPYNEQFF
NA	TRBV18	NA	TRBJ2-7	TGTGCCAGCTCGCTTCAGGCCCTCTACGAGCAGTACTTC	CASSLQALYEQYF
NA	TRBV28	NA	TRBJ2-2	TGTGCCAGCAGTTTAGGGACTAACACCGGGGAGCTGTTTTTT	CASSLGTNTGELFF
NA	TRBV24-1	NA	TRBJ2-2	TGTGCCACCAGTGATTTGAAGGACAGGAACACCGGGGAGCTGTTTTTT	CATSDLKDRNTGELFF
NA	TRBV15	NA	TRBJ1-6	TGTGCCACCAGCAGCCTGTATAATTCACCCCTCCACTTT	CATSSLYNSPLHF
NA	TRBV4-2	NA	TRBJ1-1	TGTGCCAGCAGGACCCTGGGAGGGAGGACTGAAGCTTTCTTT	CASRTLGGRTEAFF
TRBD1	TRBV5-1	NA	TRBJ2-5	TGCGCCAGCAGCTTGGGCCCCCGGACAGGGGAAGAGACCCAGTACTTC	CASSLGPRTGEETQYF
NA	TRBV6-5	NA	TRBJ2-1	TGTGCCAGCAGTTACCGGGACATTTCCTACAATGAGCAGTTCTTC	CASSYRDISYNEQFF
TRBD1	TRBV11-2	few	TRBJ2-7	TGTGCCAGCAGCTTGAGGACAGGGTCTCAAGAGCAGTACTTC	CASSLRTGSQEQYF
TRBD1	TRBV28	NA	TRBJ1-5	TGTGCCAGCAGTCTCGACAGGGGGCTTTCTAAGCCCCAGCATTTT	CASSLDRGLSKPQHF
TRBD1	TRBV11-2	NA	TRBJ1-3	TGTGCCAGCAGCCTTCGGGACAGCTTCGACACCATATATTTT	CASSLRDSFDTIYF
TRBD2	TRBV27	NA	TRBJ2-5	TGTGCCAGCAGTTTAAGTGCGGGAGCTCAAGAGACCCAGTACTTC	CASSLSAGAQETQYF
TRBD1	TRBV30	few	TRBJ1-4	TGTGCCTGGAGGGACAGGGGAGTGGAAAAACTGTTTTTT	CAWRDRGVEKLFF
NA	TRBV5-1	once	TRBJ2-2	TGCGCCAGCAGCTTGGGGCAAAACACCGGGGAGCTGTTTTTT	CASSLGQNTGELFF
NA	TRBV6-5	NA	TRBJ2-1	TGTGCCAGCACCGGACAAAATGAGCAGTTCTTC	CASTGQNEQFF
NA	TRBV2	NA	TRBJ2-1	TGTGCCAGCAGTGAACCTGGGGCGGATGAGCAGTTCTTC	CASSEPGADEQFF
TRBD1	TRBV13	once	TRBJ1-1	TGTGCCAGCAGCTTAAGGACAGGGGGCGGCTGGGTCACTGAAGCTTTCTTT	CASSLRTGGGWVTEAFF
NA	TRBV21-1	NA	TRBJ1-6	TGTGCCAGCAGCGAGCAGGGGGCTTCCTATAATTCACCCCTCCACTTT	CASSEQGASYNSPLHF
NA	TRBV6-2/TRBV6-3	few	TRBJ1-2	TGTGCCAGCAGTCTACCGACAGCCCCCTATGGCTACACCTTC	CASSLPTAPYGYTF
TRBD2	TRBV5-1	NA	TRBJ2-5	TGCGCCAGCAGCTTGGTAGCTAGCGGGGGCGAGACCCAGTACTTC	CASSLVASGGETQYF
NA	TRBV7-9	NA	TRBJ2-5	TGTGCCAGCAGCGGAGCAGGGGTAGAGACCCAGTACTTC	CASSGAGVETQYF
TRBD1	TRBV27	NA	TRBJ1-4	TGTGCCAGCAGTTGGACAGGGGGCGAAAAACTGTTTTTT	CASSWTGGEKLFF
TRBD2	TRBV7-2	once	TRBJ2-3	TGTGCCAGCAGCTTAAGCGGGATTAGCACAGATACGCAGTATTTT	CASSLSGISTDTQYF
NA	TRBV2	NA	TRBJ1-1	TGTGCCAGCAGCGGGGGACGGTTGAACACTGAAGCTTTCTTT	CASSGGRLNTEAFF
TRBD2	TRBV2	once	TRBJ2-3	TGTGCGTCCTTACCGGGGGGTTTAGATACGCAGTATTTT	CASLPGGLDTQYF
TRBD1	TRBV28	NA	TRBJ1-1	TGTGCCAGCAGTACCCGACAGGGGGGAGTGAACACTGAAGCTTTCTTT	CASSTRQGGVNTEAFF
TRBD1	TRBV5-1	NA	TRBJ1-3	TGCGCCAGCAGCGTCCAGGGGGCTGGAAACACCATATATTTT	CASSVQGAGNTIYF
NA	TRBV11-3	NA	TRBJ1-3	TGTGCCAGCAGCTTAGACTCAGGGAACTCTGGAAACACCATATATTTT	CASSLDSGNSGNTIYF
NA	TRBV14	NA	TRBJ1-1	TGTGCCAGCAGCCAGCTGGACAAGAACACTGAAGCTTTCTTT	CASSQLDKNTEAFF
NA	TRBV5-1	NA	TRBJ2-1	TGCGCCAGCACCCGGGGGGACACCGACAATGAGCAGTTCTTC	CASTRGDTDNEQFF
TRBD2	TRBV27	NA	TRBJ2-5	TGTGCCAGCAGCTATAGCGGGGGGGCCCAGGAGACCCAGTACTTC	CASSYSGGAQETQYF
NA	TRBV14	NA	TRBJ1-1	TGTGCCAGCAGCCAGTATACAGGGACTGAAGCTTTCTTT	CASSQYTGTEAFF
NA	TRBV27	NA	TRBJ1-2	TGTGCCAGCAGATCAGCAGACAGCTCGGATGGCTACACCTTC	CASRSADSSDGYTF
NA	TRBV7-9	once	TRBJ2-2	TGTGCCAGCATGGGGGCAGGGAACACCGGGGAGCTGTTTTTT	CASMGAGNTGELFF
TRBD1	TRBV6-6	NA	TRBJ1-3	TGTGCCAGCAGTTTAGACAGGGCCTCTGGAAACACCATATATTTT	CASSLDRASGNTIYF
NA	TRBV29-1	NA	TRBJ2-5	TGCAGCGGGGCTCAAGAGACCCAGTACTTC	CSGAQETQYF
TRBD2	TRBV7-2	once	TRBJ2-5	TGTGCCAGCAGCACTAGCGGTGAGACCCAGTACTTC	CASSTSGETQYF
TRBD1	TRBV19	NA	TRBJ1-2	TGTGCCAGTAGTACTCTTACCGGGACAGCCTATGGCTACACCTTC	CASSTLTGTAYGYTF
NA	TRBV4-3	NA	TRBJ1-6	TGCGCCAGCAGCCAGTCAGCGAGTACTGATTATAATTCACCCCTCCACTTT	CASSQSASTDYNSPLHF
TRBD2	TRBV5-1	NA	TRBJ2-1	TGCGCCAGCAGCTCCGGGGGGGCCACCTCCTACAATGAGCAGTTCTTC	CASSSGGATSYNEQFF
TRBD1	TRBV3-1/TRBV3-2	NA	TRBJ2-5	TGTGCCAGCAGCCAAGGGGCAGGGGGTCAAGAGACCCAGTACTTC	CASSQGAGGQETQYF